Presented here are 8 T cell receptor beta chains from one specimen sequenced in a study of neoadjuvant anti-PD-1 for oral cavity cancer. TCRdb's copy holds only in-frame clones and misses some; the assay was immunoSEQ multiplex PCR. This repertoire shows about 72,000 clones, about 85% found once; its top ten account for about 3.7%. Time point: after neoadjuvant nivolumab, at surgical resection. This specimen consisted of PBMCs, obtained after nivolumab (anti-PD-1) treatment. The receptor source for this set is a person between 35 and 79 years old with oral cavity squamous cell carcinoma.

This clone was recorded only once. CDR3 coding DNA: TGTGCCAGCAGTACCCTCAGGGGGGAGCAGTACTTC. It is translated as CASSTLRGEQYF. The chain has TRBV27 and TRBJ2-7; 7 nucleotides match TRBD1. The CDR3 sequence is 12 residues long. The junction had 5 bases not matched to a gene; V was cut back by 5 bases and J by 7 bases. In germline, CDR1 is MNHEY, CDR2 SMNVEV (reference sequence).

V gene TRBV29-1 combines with J gene TRBJ1-1; D call uncertain. Trimming removed 5 bases from V and 0 bases from J, with 4 bases in between. CDR1 SQVTM and CDR2 ANQGSEA come from the germline V gene. The CDR3 length is 11 residues. CDR3 bases: TGCAGCGTTCTGCTGAACACTGAAGCTTTCTTT. Translated, it gives CSVLLNTEAFF.

The chain employs TRBV5-1 and TRBJ2-1, with D uncertain. V dropped 0 bases and J dropped 6 bases, with 7 bases sitting between them. This CDR3 is 13 amino acids long. In germline, CDR1 is SGHRS, CDR2 YFSETQ. CDR3 DNA sequence: TGCGCCAGCAGCTTGGAGACTTTCAATGAGCAGTTCTTC. It specifies CASSLETFNEQFF.

This sequence joins TRBV6-6 and TRBJ1-2, with D maybe TRBD1 (5 bases). The CDR3 is 15 amino acids. Looked up from germline, CDR1 is MNHNY and CDR2 is SVGAGI (reference sequence). Trimming left V 2 bases short and J 2 bases short, with 12 bases between. The CDR3 DNA reads TGTGCCAGCAGTTACGTAGGGACGGCGAACTATGGCTACACCTTC. Residues: CASSYVGTANYGYTF.

V gene TRBV10-3 combines with J gene TRBJ2-7, with 12 positions matching TRBD2. This CDR3 has 16 amino acids. V was clipped by 3 bases and J by 1 base; unmatched bases: 4. Germline CDR1 ENHRY, CDR2 SYGVKD. CDR3 residues: CAISDHTSGRSYEQYF. The DNA for the CDR3 is TGTGCCATCAGTGATCATACTAGCGGGAGGTCCTACGAGCAGTACTTC.

The chain is built from TRBV2 and TRBJ2-7; 9 bases map to TRBD2. Trimming removed 7 bases from V and 5 bases from J; junction bases left unmatched: 9. CDR3 length: 14 amino acids. The germline CDR1 and CDR2 sequences are SNHLY and FYNNEI. The CDR3 sequence is CASISGSRTDEQYF. CDR3 in DNA: TGTGCCAGCATTAGCGGGAGCCGCACCGACGAGCAGTACTTC.

The J gene is TRBJ1-4, the V gene TRBV5-1, with unresolved D. The ends were cut back, 0 bases at V and 7 bases at J, with 13 bases in the middle. This CDR3 comprises 15 residues. In germline, CDR1 is SGHRS, CDR2 YFSETQ. The CDR3 nucleotides read TGCGCCAGCAGCTTGGCCGGCAGGTTAGGTGAAAAACTGTTTTTT. This encodes CASSLAGRLGEKLFF.

The V and J genes are TRBV20-1 and TRBJ2-7; D not certain. This CDR3 is 11 amino acids long. Looked up from germline, CDR1 is DFQATT and CDR2 is SNEGSKA (reference sequence). The germline V and J ends were trimmed by 3 bases and 2 bases, with 5 bases remaining between them. In nucleotides, the CDR3 is TGCAGTGCTAGGTCCCCCTACGAGCAGTACTTC. Translation gives CSARSPYEQYF.